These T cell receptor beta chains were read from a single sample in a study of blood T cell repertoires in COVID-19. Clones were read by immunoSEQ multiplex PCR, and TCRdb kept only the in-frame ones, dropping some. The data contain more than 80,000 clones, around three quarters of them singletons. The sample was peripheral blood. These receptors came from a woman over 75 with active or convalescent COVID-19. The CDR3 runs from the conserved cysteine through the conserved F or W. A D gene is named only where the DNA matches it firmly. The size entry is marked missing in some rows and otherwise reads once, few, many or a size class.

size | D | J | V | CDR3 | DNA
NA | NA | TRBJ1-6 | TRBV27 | CASSFRTGNSPLHF | TGTGCCAGCAGTTTCAGGACGGGAAATTCACCCCTCCACTTT
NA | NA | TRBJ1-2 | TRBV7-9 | CASSPPGDYYGYTF | TGTGCCAGCAGTCCCCCGGGGGATTACTATGGCTACACCTTC
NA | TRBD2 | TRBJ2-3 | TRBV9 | CASSVGNSGGGDTQYF | TGTGCCAGCAGCGTAGGGAATAGCGGGGGTGGTGATACGCAGTATTTT
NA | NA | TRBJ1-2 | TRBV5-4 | CASTFGGPRGYTF | TGTGCCAGCACCTTTGGAGGTCCACGAGGCTACACCTTC
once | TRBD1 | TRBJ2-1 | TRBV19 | CASSSPGQGFYNEQFF | TGTGCCAGTAGTTCCCCGGGACAGGGATTCTACAATGAGCAGTTCTTC
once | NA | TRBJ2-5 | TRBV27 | CASSLLAYQETQYF | TGTGCCAGCAGTTTATTAGCGTACCAAGAGACCCAGTACTTC
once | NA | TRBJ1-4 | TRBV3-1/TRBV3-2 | CASSQVAVTNEKLFF | TGTGCCAGCAGCCAAGTGGCAGTAACTAATGAAAAACTGTTTTTT
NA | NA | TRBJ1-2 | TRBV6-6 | CASSLEGAGYGYTF | TGTGCCAGCAGTTTGGAGGGCGCGGGCTATGGCTACACCTTC
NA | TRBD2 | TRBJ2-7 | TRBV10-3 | CAISEGRGGAPHEQYF | TGTGCCATCAGTGAGGGGAGGGGCGGGGCTCCCCACGAGCAGTACTTC
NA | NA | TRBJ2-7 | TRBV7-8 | CASSLVGSWGLTLEEQYF | TGTGCCAGCAGCTTAGTCGGGTCTTGGGGGCTGACCTTGGAAGAGCAGTACTTC
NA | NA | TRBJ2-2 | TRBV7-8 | CASSLLQEYTGELFF | TGTGCCAGCAGCTTACTACAGGAATACACCGGGGAGCTGTTTTTT
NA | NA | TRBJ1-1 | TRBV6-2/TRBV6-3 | CASSSPPGGTEAFF | TGTGCCAGCAGTTCCCCCCCTGGCGGCACTGAAGCTTTCTTT
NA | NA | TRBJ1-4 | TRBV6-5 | CASSKRTEPNEKLFF | TGTGCCAGCAGCAAAAGAACAGAGCCTAATGAAAAACTGTTTTTT
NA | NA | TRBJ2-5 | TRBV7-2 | CASSPRVAQETQYF | TGTGCCAGCAGCCCCCGGGTAGCGCAAGAGACCCAGTACTTC
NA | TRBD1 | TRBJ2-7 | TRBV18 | CASSSWTGSSYEQYF | TGTGCCAGCTCTTCATGGACAGGGAGCTCCTACGAGCAGTACTTC
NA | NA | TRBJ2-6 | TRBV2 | CASTRGSGANVLTF | TGTGCCAGCACTAGGGGGTCTGGGGCCAACGTCCTGACTTTC
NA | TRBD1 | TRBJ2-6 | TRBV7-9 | CASSPRDRGKEGANVLTF | TGTGCCAGCAGCCCCCGGGACAGGGGTAAAGAGGGGGCCAACGTCCTGACTTTC
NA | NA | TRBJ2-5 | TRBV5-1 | CASMGSGGRKETQYF | TGCGCCAGCATGGGATCCGGGGGGCGGAAAGAGACCCAGTACTTC
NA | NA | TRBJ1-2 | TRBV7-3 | CASSASVGGGYTF | TGTGCCAGCAGCGCGAGTGTTGGCGGGGGCTACACCTTC
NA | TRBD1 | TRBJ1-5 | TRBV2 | CASIGQGNQPQHF | TGTGCCAGCATTGGACAGGGCAATCAGCCCCAGCATTTT
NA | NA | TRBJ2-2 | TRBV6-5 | CASGRDTGELFF | TGTGCCAGCGGCCGGGACACCGGGGAGCTGTTTTTT
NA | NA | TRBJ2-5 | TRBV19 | CASSIAETQYF | TGTGCCAGTAGTATAGCGGAGACCCAGTACTTC
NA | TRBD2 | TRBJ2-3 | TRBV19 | CASSIQSGGAGDTQYF | TGTGCCAGTAGTATTCAAAGCGGGGGGGCGGGAGATACGCAGTATTTT
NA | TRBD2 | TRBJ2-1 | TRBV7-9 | CASSPIAGATYNEQFF | TGTGCCAGCAGCCCTATAGCGGGGGCCACCTACAATGAGCAGTTCTTC
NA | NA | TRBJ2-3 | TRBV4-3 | CASSQDRSGASTDTQYF | TGCGCCAGCAGCCAAGATCGGAGCGGTGCTAGCACAGATACGCAGTATTTT
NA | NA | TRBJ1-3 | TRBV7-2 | CASSLMGRNTIYF | TGTGCCAGCAGCTTAATGGGCAGAAACACCATATATTTT
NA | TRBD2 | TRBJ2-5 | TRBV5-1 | CASRGAGEETQYF | TGCGCCAGCAGGGGAGCGGGGGAAGAGACCCAGTACTTC
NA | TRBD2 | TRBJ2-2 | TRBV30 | CAWSGSSGGFTGELFF | TGTGCCTGGAGTGGTAGTAGCGGGGGATTCACCGGGGAGCTGTTTTTT
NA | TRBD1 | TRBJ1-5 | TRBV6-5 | CAATQGEGPQHF | TGTGCCGCTACCCAGGGGGAAGGGCCCCAGCATTTT
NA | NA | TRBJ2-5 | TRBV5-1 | CASSPRGAHQETQYF | TGCGCCAGCAGCCCCAGGGGAGCCCACCAAGAGACCCAGTACTTC
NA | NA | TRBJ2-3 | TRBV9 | CASSGSSLTDTQYF | TGTGCCAGCAGCGGTAGCTCTCTCACAGATACGCAGTATTTT